The entry below describes one T cell receptor (beta chain). Random hexamers were used to reverse transcribe the RNA input (about 0.5 to 1 ug). TCRdb ran MiXCR on the immunoSEQ multiplex PCR reads and lists one entry per CDR3 protein. In the table there are around 150,000 distinct CDR3 sequences, roughly 94% of which are singletons. These data are taken from a study of CD8 T cells in Susac syndrome. V was cut by 2 bases and J by 0 bases, with 8 bases left in between. CDR3 size: 15 residues. Germline V lookup: CDR1 SGDLS, CDR2 YYNGEE. The sequenced material came from CD8+ T cells from PBMCs. The sequence derives from a human donor with Susac syndrome. This chain uses TRBV9 with TRBJ2-2, with D possibly called TRBD1 or TRBD2 (6 bases each). The CDR3 DNA is TGTGCCAGCAGCGTGGAGGGGGCGAACACCGGGGAGCTGTTTTTT. It codes for CASSVEGANTGELFF.